This T cell receptor (beta chain) was sequenced for a study of T cell repertoires in cytomegalovirus infection. Across the study: Public TCR beta signature analysis indicated the presence of both CMV infection and matching HLA type.

The CDR3 extends over 14 amino acids. Trimming at V came to 6 bases and at J to 3 bases, leaving 4 bases not matched to a gene. CDR1 is SGHTA, CDR2 FQGNSA, per germline. Study observations and caveats: Clonotype analysis showed dominance of the ex vivo response by HLA-C-restricted CMV-specific TCR beta clonotypes.

The table lists this clonotype with a few counts. Its specificity is not known. Each CDR3 protein is one row after TCRdb ran MiXCR on the reads. The table shows more than 400,000 distinct CDR3 sequences, with about 26% occurring only once. Sequencing used PBMCs. This chain joins TRBV7-2 and TRBJ1-4, with 7 nucleotides matching TRBD1. This clonotype originated in a human donor in good health (CMV status not recorded). Some clones in this sample may be carry-over from other donors' samples. The DNA for the CDR3 is TGTGCCAGCAGGCCGGGACAGCCTAATGAAAAACTGTTTTTT. Its protein is CASRPGQPNEKLFF.